This passage covers 10 T cell receptor beta chains from one sample sequenced in a study of control samples from healthy donors and cancer patients. Here immunoSEQ multiplex PCR was the method, and the copy in TCRdb shows in-frame clones only, minus some. The table shows roughly 160,000 clones, with roughly 94% occurring only once. Material: PBMCs. The receptors shown here come from a man aged 60-69 years with colorectal cancer.

The rearrangement joins TRBV18 to TRBJ1-3; tentatively, D is TRBD1 (5 bases). Trimming removed 9 bases from V and 2 bases from J, with 17 bases in between. Germline-derived CDR1 and CDR2 are KGHSH and LQKENI. There are 15 residues in the CDR3. The CDR3, as DNA: TGTGCCAGTTCAACTACACAGGTGACTGGAAACACCATATATTTT. It is translated as CASSTTQVTGNTIYF.

CDR3 loop: CATSDTYTDTQYF. DNA for the CDR3: TGTGCCACCAGTGACACCTACACAGATACGCAGTATTTT. The chain has TRBV24-1 and TRBJ2-3, with D hard to call. Trimming removed 4 bases from V and 2 bases from J, with 6 bases in between. CDR1 is KGHDR, CDR2 SFDVKD, per germline. The CDR3 spans 13 residues.

V gene TRBV10-3 combines with J gene TRBJ1-1; D not resolved. Trimming left V 3 bases short and J 2 bases short, with 10 bases between. Germline V gene sequence: CDR1 ENHRY, CDR2 SYGVKD. This CDR3 spans 14 amino acids. The CDR3: CAISEAESNTEAFF. For the CDR3, the DNA is TGTGCCATCAGTGAAGCAGAGTCAAACACTGAAGCTTTCTTT.

This chain's CDR3 is CASSIGHTTEAFF. Here the CDR3 DNA reads TGTGCCAGTAGTATCGGCCACACCACTGAAGCTTTCTTT. This chain uses TRBV19 with TRBJ1-1; D gene ambiguous. Germline CDR1 is LNHDA and CDR2 is SQIVND (reference sequence). V was clipped by 3 bases and J by 4 bases, with 9 bases between them. This CDR3 spans 13 amino acids.

The chain carries TRBV19 and TRBJ2-5, with D possibly matching TRBD1 (6 bases). The DNA end favors TRBJ2-7, so the J call may be wrong. Per germline, CDR1 LNHDA and CDR2 SQIVND (reference sequence). The CDR3 is made up of 13 amino acids. CDR3 nucleotide sequence: TGTGCCAGTAGTACACAGGGATCCTACGAGCAGTACTTC. Translating gives CASSTQGSYEQYF.

J is TRBJ2-2 and V is TRBV3-1 (or the pseudogene TRBV3-2); D not resolved. Per the germline V gene, CDR1 is LGHDT and CDR2 is YNNKEL (reference sequence). V was pared by 2 bases and J by 2 bases, with 6 bases between. The CDR3 runs to 14 residues. The CDR3 DNA is TGTGCCAGCAGCCAAAGTCTTAACACCGGGGAGCTGTTTTTT. Translating gives CASSQSLNTGELFF.

J is TRBJ1-3 and V is TRBV4-1; D ambiguous. Germline V lookup: CDR1 MGHRA, CDR2 YSYEKL. This CDR3 has 15 amino acids. Trimming pared 0 bases from V and 3 bases from J, leaving 9 bases between. The CDR3 DNA reads TGCGCCAGCAGCCAAGACAGTTTGGGTGGAAACACCATATATTTT. It codes for CASSQDSLGGNTIYF.

This chain joins TRBV3-1 (or the pseudogene TRBV3-2) and TRBJ2-3; 12 positions match TRBD2. This CDR3 has 17 residues. Germline values: CDR1 LGHDT, CDR2 YNNKEL (reference sequence). V gave up 6 bases and J gave up 2 bases; unmatched junction bases: 9. The CDR3: CASSHSLAGGPTDTQYF. CDR3 DNA sequence: TGTGCCAGCAGTCACAGTCTAGCGGGGGGGCCCACAGATACGCAGTATTTT.

The rearrangement links TRBV18 to TRBJ2-3; D remains unclear. The CDR3 extends over 16 amino acids. Trimming cost V 0 bases and J 1 base, with 11 bases left between them. Germline V gene sequence: CDR1 KGHSH, CDR2 LQKENI. CDR3 DNA: TGTGCCAGCTCACCACCGATGGGCTCCCGCACAGATACGCAGTATTTT. Its translation: CASSPPMGSRTDTQYF.

The chain links TRBV6-2 or TRBV6-3 to TRBJ1-2; no clear D gene. The CDR3 has 13 residues. Germline V gene data show CDR1 as MNHEY and CDR2 as SVGEGT. The V end lost 2 bases, the J end lost 4 bases, and 8 bases lay between the germline ends. The CDR3 DNA sequence: TGTGCCAGCAGTTACGACGGAATCTATGGCTACACCTTC. Translating gives CASSYDGIYGYTF.